Listed below are T cell receptor beta chains from one sample, sequenced in a study of control samples from healthy donors and cancer patients. Using immunoSEQ multiplex PCR, the repertoire was profiled, and TCRdb retains in-frame clones only, with some absent. The profile shows 57,000 or so clones, 94% of them singletons. The sample taken for sequencing was blood. These TCRs come from a young man in good health. CDR3s include the opening cysteine and the closing phenylalanine or tryptophan. D genes are given only for firm matches.

>TRBD2|TRBJ2-3|TRBV28
CASILAGGLTDTQYF
>NA|TRBJ1-5|TRBV19
CASRSREDQPQHF
>NA|TRBJ1-5|TRBV6-2/TRBV6-3
CASSYRALNQPQHF
>NA|TRBJ2-3|TRBV28
CASSKIGTDTQYF
>NA|TRBJ2-7|TRBV27
CASSLYRGYEQYF
>TRBD1|TRBJ1-2|TRBV5-6
CASSGTGAGGYTF
>TRBD1|TRBJ1-5|TRBV2
CASSVTGGAKQPQHF
>NA|TRBJ2-1|TRBV2
CASSTQGGDRFNEQFF
>NA|TRBJ1-5|TRBV6-1
CASSGQGLVGSNQPQHF
>NA|TRBJ2-7|TRBV2
CASTKGGTEEHEQYF
>NA|TRBJ1-1|TRBV30
CATTSTEAFF
>NA|TRBJ1-2|TRBV5-1
CASSLAGAGYGYTF
>NA|TRBJ2-2|TRBV27
CASSLRVVGTGELFF
>NA|TRBJ2-7|TRBV5-5
CASSYQYEQYF
>TRBD1|TRBJ1-5|TRBV30
CAAQEGQGAPGNQPQHF
>TRBD2|TRBJ2-5|TRBV30
CAWSSGGQETQYF
>TRBD1|TRBJ2-7|TRBV6-5
CASRNRGEGYEQYF
>NA|TRBJ1-1|TRBV12-3/TRBV12-4
CASAPATEAFF
>NA|TRBJ1-6|TRBV28
CASSEQGSYNSPLHF
>NA|TRBJ2-7|TRBV2
CAIRERTYEQYF
>NA|TRBJ1-2|TRBV4-1
CASSRENYGYTF
>TRBD1|TRBJ2-7|TRBV19
CASSIDGQGPYEQYF
>NA|TRBJ1-5|TRBV19
CASRLDIHGNQPQHF
>NA|TRBJ1-3|TRBV29-1
CSVWGRENSGNTIYF
>NA|TRBJ2-7|TRBV19
CASSTSGTLKYEQYF
>NA|TRBJ1-5|TRBV7-2
CASSPGISNQPQHF
>TRBD1|TRBJ1-1|TRBV5-1
CASSLGGQSRLMNTEAFF
>NA|TRBJ2-1|TRBV7-9
CASSFPGRGSHNEQFF
>NA|TRBJ1-1|TRBV9
CASSALGSRDTEAFF
>NA|TRBJ1-1|TRBV11-2
CASSPIKQGAGEAFF
>TRBD2|TRBJ2-5|TRBV19
CASSLGTSGSIGETQYF
>NA|TRBJ1-1|TRBV2
CASTLRGGDNTEAFF
>TRBD1|TRBJ1-1|TRBV7-2
CASSQRNRGLTEAFF
>TRBD1|TRBJ1-3|TRBV9
CASSVDRGGNTIYF
>TRBD2|TRBJ2-7|TRBV27
CASSFGTSGGIYPYEQYF
>NA|TRBJ1-1|TRBV29-1
CTVVRMNTEAFF
>TRBD2|TRBJ2-2|TRBV5-1
CASRTSGGPGELFF
>TRBD1|TRBJ1-2|TRBV7-9
CASSLGDRGGYTF
>NA|TRBJ1-1|TRBV24-1
CATSGGVPNTEAFF
>TRBD1|TRBJ2-7|TRBV5-1
CASSLEAGGYIEQYF
>TRBD2|TRBJ2-1|TRBV7-3
CASSSGLVGNEQFF
>TRBD2|TRBJ2-3|TRBV4-3
CASSQAVAGKYTQYF
>TRBD1|TRBJ2-7|TRBV6-5
CASSYSTGQQSYEQYF
>TRBD1|TRBJ1-5|TRBV3-1/TRBV3-2
CASSQDRGSVQPQHF
>NA|TRBJ2-1|TRBV7-9
CASSLSRARYNEQFF
>TRBD1|TRBJ1-5|TRBV7-9
CASSLGTGRNQPQHF